This entry lists 32 T cell receptor beta chains sequenced from one sample in a study of cytomegalovirus exposure and HLA in healthy donors. Primers: 60 Vbeta forward and 13 Jbeta reverse. The assay was immunoSEQ multiplex PCR, and TCRdb's table has in-frame clones only and misses some. The table lists around 160,000 clones, roughly 80% of them singletons. Material: PBMCs. Receptors were obtained from a male donor in good health and CMV-seropositive.

This sequence joins TRBV27 and TRBJ2-1, with TRBD2 matching 9 bases. With V trimmed by 3 bases and J by 10 bases, 10 bases remained unmatched. The germline gives CDR1 MNHEY, CDR2 SMNVEV (reference sequence). The CDR3 contains 15 residues. The CDR3, as DNA: TGTGCCAGCAGTTTTTCTCCGGGACTAGCCTCCGAGCAGTTCTTC. This encodes CASSFSPGLASEQFF.

The chain has TRBV7-6 and TRBJ2-5; possible D gene TRBD1, 5 bases. The germline CDR1 and CDR2 sequences are SGHVS and FNYEAQ. Between the trimmed V and J ends, which lost 5 bases and 5 bases, there was a span of 15 bases. The CDR3 has 14 residues. CDR3 residues: CASSTRARWETQYF. The CDR3 coding sequence is TGTGCCAGCAGCACCAGGGCCCGGTGGGAGACCCAGTACTTC.

The chain employs TRBV6-1 and TRBJ1-2, with D perhaps matching TRBD1 (6 bases). CDR3 size: 14 residues. Trimming took off 2 bases at V and 4 bases at J, with 11 bases between the two ends. Germline assignment: CDR1 MNHNS and CDR2 SASEGT. The DNA for the CDR3 is TGTGCCAGCAGTGAACAGGGGCTAATCTATGGCTACACCTTC. It is translated as CASSEQGLIYGYTF.

The gene calls are TRBV11-2 and TRBJ1-1; no clear D gene. Germline lookup yields CDR1 SGHAT and CDR2 FQNNGV. This CDR3 spans 11 amino acids. The ends were cut back, 1 base at V and 7 bases at J, with 4 bases in the middle. DNA for the CDR3: TGTGCCAGCAGCTTAGTCTATGAAGCTTTCTTT. It yields the protein CASSLVYEAFF.

This chain connects TRBV19 to TRBJ2-1, with 8 bases identical to TRBD2. With 1 base clipped from V and 0 bases from J, the junction kept 8 bases outside the gene matches. Germline V gene sequence: CDR1 LNHDA, CDR2 SQIVND (reference sequence). This CDR3 contains 18 residues. In DNA, the CDR3 is TGTGCCAGTAGTATAGGACCCCAGCGGGGGAGCTCCTACAATGAGCAGTTCTTC. This gives the protein CASSIGPQRGSSYNEQFF.

The chain combines TRBV5-6 with TRBJ2-2, with TRBD1 matching over 8 bases. Germline loops: CDR1 SGHDT, CDR2 YYEEEE. The CDR3 is made up of 15 amino acids. J gave up 5 bases and V 1 base, and 4 bases lay outside the gene matches. CDR3 protein: CASSLYRGWTGELFF. In nucleotides, the CDR3 is TGTGCCAGCAGCTTGTACAGGGGGTGGACCGGGGAGCTGTTTTTT.

The rearrangement joins TRBV5-4 to TRBJ2-5, with D possibly being TRBD2 (6 bases). V shed 0 bases and J shed 5 bases, with 14 bases lying between them. The germline gives CDR1 SGHNT, CDR2 YYREEE (reference sequence). This CDR3 comprises 15 residues. CDR3 nucleotide sequence: TGTGCCAGCAGCTTGGACACCCTCCGGGAGGAGACCCAGTACTTC. It specifies CASSLDTLREETQYF.

This chain connects TRBV5-1 to TRBJ1-1; D is ambiguous. Trimming took off 5 bases at V and 0 bases at J, with 11 bases between the two ends. The CDR3 spans 14 residues. Germline-derived CDR1 and CDR2 are SGHRS and YFSETQ. CDR3 amino acids: CASSVPGMNTEAFF. DNA of the CDR3: TGCGCCAGCAGTGTTCCAGGTATGAACACTGAAGCTTTCTTT.

V and J are TRBV28 and TRBJ1-1, with 10 bases aligning to TRBD1. The germline V gene has CDR1 MDHEN and CDR2 SYDVKM. The V and J ends lost 2 bases and 0 bases, in that order; junction bases with no gene match: 3. This CDR3 has 16 residues. The CDR3 loop reads CASSLGTGVLNTEAFF. As DNA, the CDR3 is TGTGCCAGCAGTTTAGGGACAGGGGTTTTGAACACTGAAGCTTTCTTT.

This chain uses TRBV5-1 with TRBJ2-7; 8 positions match TRBD1. Trimming removed 2 bases from V and 6 bases from J; junction bases left unmatched: 1. Germline V gene data show CDR1 as SGHRS and CDR2 as YFSETQ. CDR3 length: 12 amino acids. CDR3 nucleotide sequence: TGCGCCAGCAGCTTCGACAGGGGCGAGCAGTACTTC. It translates to CASSFDRGEQYF.

The chain links TRBV6-1 to TRBJ1-1; D not resolved. CDR3 length equals 14 residues. CDR1 MNHNS and CDR2 SASEGT come from the germline V gene. Trimming left V 2 bases short and J 0 bases short, with 7 bases between. As DNA, the CDR3 is TGTGCCAGCAGTGAACCGGAGTTGAACACTGAAGCTTTCTTT. Translating it yields CASSEPELNTEAFF.

This clone appeared once. V usage is TRBV29-1 and J usage is TRBJ2-2, with D hard to call. With 4 bases removed from V and 4 bases from J, the gap between germline ends came to 10 bases. The CDR3 has 13 amino acids. Germline V gene sequence: CDR1 SQVTM, CDR2 ANQGSEA. The CDR3 here is CSVVIAFTGELFF. For the CDR3, the DNA is TGCAGCGTTGTCATAGCTTTCACCGGGGAGCTGTTTTTT.

This clone turned up a few times. V is TRBV30 and J is TRBJ1-5; 9 bases are a match to TRBD1. Germline V gene data show CDR1 as GTSNPN and CDR2 as SVGIG (reference sequence). The trim removed 1 base at V and 6 bases at J, leaving 4 bases unmatched. This CDR3 is 14 amino acids long. The CDR3 protein is CAWSGQGEVQPQHF. The CDR3, as DNA: TGTGCCTGGAGTGGACAGGGGGAGGTTCAGCCCCAGCATTTT.

CDR3 amino acids: CASSLRTGGSPLHF. The CDR3 bases are TGTGCCAGCAGCTTAAGGACAGGGGGCTCACCCCTCCACTTT. This rearrangement joins TRBV5-4 to TRBJ1-6, with 11 nucleotides matching TRBD1. This CDR3 has 14 residues. CDR1 SGHNT and CDR2 YYREEE come from the germline V gene (reference sequence). After removal of 2 bases from V and 10 bases from J, the junction contained 2 bases not matched to a gene.

V and J are TRBV4-2 and TRBJ2-2, with 12 bases matching TRBD2. V gave up 2 bases and J gave up 9 bases; unmatched junction bases: 4. CDR1 LGHNA and CDR2 YNFKEQ come from the germline V gene. The CDR3 is made up of 15 amino acids. DNA of the CDR3: TGTGCCAGCAGCCAACTAGCGGGGGGGCCCAGGGAGCTGTTTTTT. Encoded protein: CASSQLAGGPRELFF.

The chain couples TRBV7-8 to TRBJ2-1; a possible D gene is TRBD2 (6 bases). Trimming removed 7 bases at V and 9 bases at J, with 22 bases between. CDR1 is SGHVS and CDR2 is FQNEAQ in the germline V gene. There are 15 residues in the CDR3. CDR3 sequence reads: CASTPGTSWFSEQFF. As DNA, the CDR3 is TGTGCCAGCACACCCGGGACTTCGTGGTTCAGTGAGCAGTTCTTC. The complete variable domain, with remaining parts taken from reference TRBV7-8 and TRBJ2-1, reads GAGVSQSPRYKVAKRGQDVALRCDPISGHVSLFWYQQALGQGPEFLTYFQNEAQLDKSGLPSDRFFAERPEGSVSTLKIQRTQQEDSAVYLCASTPGTSWFSEQFFGPGTRLTVL.

The rearrangement links TRBV5-4 to TRBJ2-7; a weak D match, TRBD2 (6 bases). The CDR3 runs 16 residues. V shed 4 bases and J shed 0 bases, with 17 bases lying between them. Germline V gene sequence: CDR1 SGHNT, CDR2 YYREEE (reference sequence). The CDR3 here is CASSPSGTPGSYEQYF. CDR3 DNA: TGTGCCAGCAGCCCCTCCGGGACTCCCGGCTCCTACGAGCAGTACTTC. The entire variable domain, with the rest obtained from reference TRBV5-4 and TRBJ2-7, is as follows: ETGVTQSPTHLIKTRGQQVTLRCSSQSGHNTVSWYQQALGQGPQFIFQYYREEENGRGNFPPRFSGLQFPNYSSELNVNALELDDSALYLCASSPSGTPGSYEQYFGPGTRLTVT.

The V gene is TRBV7-6, the J gene TRBJ2-7; D is unresolved. The CDR3 loop spans 14 amino acids. Germline CDR1 reads SGHVS; CDR2 reads FNYEAQ. Trimming removed 3 bases at V and 3 bases at J, with 12 bases between. This chain's CDR3 is CASSFQQTDYEQYF. As DNA, the CDR3 is TGTGCCAGCAGCTTCCAACAGACCGACTACGAGCAGTACTTC. The full variable domain, its missing parts supplied by reference TRBV7-6 and TRBJ2-7, is GAGVSQSPRYKVTKRGQDVALRCDPISGHVSLYWYRQALGQGPEFLTYFNYEAQQDKSGLPNDRFSAERPEGSISTLTIQRTEQRDSAMYRCASSFQQTDYEQYFGPGTRLTVT.

Points on this clone: The identical CDR3 is also encoded by other nucleotide sequences in the sample. The V gene is TRBV7-6, the J gene TRBJ2-7; TRBD1 matches at 7 bases. The CDR3 covers 14 residues. Germline V lookup: CDR1 SGHVS, CDR2 FNYEAQ. The V gene end was trimmed by 3 bases and the J gene end by 0 bases; junction bases not matched to a gene: 2. CDR3 amino acids: CASSLGTDSYEQYF. CDR3 DNA sequence: TGTGCCAGCAGCTTGGGGACAGACTCCTACGAGCAGTACTTC.

This clone has only a few counts. This chain connects TRBV7-9 to TRBJ2-3, with D possibly TRBD2 on 6 matching bases. The CDR3 runs to 16 residues. The germline V gene has CDR1 SEHNR and CDR2 FQNEAQ (reference sequence). V dropped 3 bases and J dropped 0 bases, with 13 bases sitting between them. DNA of the CDR3: TGTGCCAGCAGCTTCGATATCGCGGGGAGCACAGATACGCAGTATTTT. Its protein is CASSFDIAGSTDTQYF.

CDR3 sequence: CASSLSRDRGQNYNEQFF. CDR3 sequence (DNA): TGTGCCAGCAGCCTTAGCCGGGACAGGGGGCAGAACTACAATGAGCAGTTCTTC. The chain employs TRBV9 and TRBJ2-1, with 12 nucleotides matching TRBD1. Germline CDR1 and CDR2: SGDLS and YYNGEE. The CDR3 is 18 amino acids. Unmatched junction bases numbered 11, after V lost 4 bases and J lost 3 bases.

The chain couples TRBV18 to TRBJ1-1; D unclear. The length of the CDR3 is 15 residues. In germline, CDR1 is KGHSH, CDR2 LQKENI. The germline V and J ends were trimmed by 3 bases and 0 bases, with 11 bases remaining between them. The CDR3: CASSPLQRVNTEAFF. Written as DNA, the CDR3 is TGTGCCAGCTCACCCCTACAGAGAGTGAACACTGAAGCTTTCTTT.

This clone was seen a few times. Germline and junction disagree at one end, which may indicate a read error. The CDR3, as DNA: TGTGCCAGCAGCTTTCAGACTACCTACGAGTTAGCCTTC. Protein: CASSFQTTYELAF. V and J are TRBV7-9 and TRBJ2-7; TRBD2 is a possible D gene (5 bases). The CDR3 loop spans 13 amino acids. In germline, CDR1 is SEHNR, CDR2 FQNEAQ (reference sequence).

The J gene is TRBJ1-4, the V gene TRBV5-1; 8 bases are a match to TRBD1. Per the germline V gene, CDR1 is SGHRS and CDR2 is YFSETQ. The CDR3 runs 16 residues. V was pared by 2 bases and J by 7 bases, with 10 bases of the junction left unmatched. The CDR3 sequence: CASSFETGEGGEKLFF. Here the CDR3 DNA reads TGCGCCAGCAGCTTTGAGACAGGGGAAGGTGGTGAAAAACTGTTTTTT.

The rearrangement links TRBV30 to TRBJ2-5, with TRBD2 identical over 9 bases. There are 15 residues in the CDR3. The germline CDR1 and CDR2 sequences are GTSNPN and SVGIG (reference sequence). V dropped 2 bases and J dropped 5; count of bases not matched to a gene: 9. The CDR3 sequence is CAWSHLAGAGETQYF. In nucleotides, the CDR3 is TGTGCCTGGAGTCACTTAGCGGGGGCAGGGGAGACCCAGTACTTC.

This sequence joins TRBV7-9 and TRBJ2-7; D is undetermined. The CDR3 has 11 amino acids. Germline CDR1 is SEHNR and CDR2 is FQNEAQ (reference sequence). Trimming pared 1 base from V and 6 bases from J, leaving 4 bases between. The CDR3 sequence is CASSLGAEQYF. The DNA of the CDR3 is TGTGCCAGCAGCTTAGGGGCCGAGCAGTACTTC. The whole variable domain, remainder taken from reference TRBV7-9 and TRBJ2-7, is DTGVSQNPRHKITKRGQNVTFRCDPISEHNRLYWYRQTLGQGPEFLTYFQNEAQLEKSRLLSDRFSAERPKGSFSTLEIQRTEQGDSAMYLCASSLGAEQYFGPGTRLTVT.

This clone has more than one count but fewer than ten. The same CDR3 can be traced to other DNA sequences in this sample. The chain combines TRBV6-5 with TRBJ1-6, with D possibly being TRBD1 (5 bases). Germline V gives CDR1 MNHEY, CDR2 SVGAGI. The CDR3 runs 15 residues. V lost 0 bases to trimming and J lost 6 bases, with 9 bases between them. The CDR3 is CASSYSDTLNSPLHF. The DNA of the CDR3 is TGTGCCAGCAGTTACTCGGACACCCTTAATTCACCCCTCCACTTT.

The chain recombines TRBV28 with TRBJ1-5; TRBD1 is a possible D gene (5 bases). The CDR3 length is 13 residues. Per germline, CDR1 MDHEN and CDR2 SYDVKM. V shed 6 bases and J shed 9 bases, with 15 bases lying between them. The CDR3 loop is CASRTAQERPQHF. DNA for the CDR3: TGTGCCAGCAGGACCGCACAGGAACGGCCCCAGCATTTT.

The rearrangement links TRBV10-2 to TRBJ1-1; D is possibly TRBD1 (6 bases). With 5 bases removed from V and 3 bases from J, the gap between germline ends came to 10 bases. The CDR3 consists of 13 residues. Germline CDR1 and CDR2: WSHSY and SAAADI. CDR3 bases: TGCGCCAGCAGTTGGGGGCGGGACACTGAAGCTTTCTTT. Its translation is CASSWGRDTEAFF.

The chain joins TRBV27 to TRBJ1-5; unclear D gene. Germline V lookup: CDR1 MNHEY, CDR2 SMNVEV (reference sequence). CDR3 size: 15 residues. The V gene lost 4 bases and the J gene lost 0 bases, with 10 bases spanning the gap. The CDR3 DNA reads TGTGCCAGCAGTTCTTCCTTTGTTAGCAATCAGCCCCAGCATTTT. Translating it yields CASSSSFVSNQPQHF.

The chain links TRBV27 to TRBJ1-5; D gene ambiguous. Trimming cost V 5 bases and J 4 bases, with 6 bases left between them. The germline V gene has CDR1 MNHEY and CDR2 SMNVEV (reference sequence). This CDR3 contains 12 residues. CDR3 amino acids: CASSPVNQPQHF. CDR3 bases: TGTGCCAGCAGTCCGGTTAATCAGCCCCAGCATTTT.

The chain carries TRBV7-2 and TRBJ2-7; D might be TRBD1 (5 bases). This CDR3 contains 15 residues. Germline values: CDR1 SGHTA, CDR2 FQGNSA. V was clipped by 3 bases and J by 0 bases, with 12 bases between them. The CDR3 here is CASSFAQASSYEQYF. The CDR3 DNA sequence: TGTGCCAGCAGCTTTGCACAGGCTTCCTCCTACGAGCAGTACTTC.